This T cell receptor (beta chain) was profiled in a study of neoadjuvant anti-PD-1 for oral cavity cancer. Overall study context: Nivolumab at 3 mg/kg was mostly given biweekly, three to four doses, pre-surgery. Patients without progression received a fourth nivolumab dose around day 43, then surgical resection on days 50-56.

PBMC libraries mostly used about 450 ng of input genomic DNA, with six replicates per sample. Data came from immunoSEQ multiplex PCR; TCRdb stores just in-frame clones and leaves some out. Of fewer than 40,000 clones detected, about 83% appear once; the ten largest clones hold 3.5%. A few counts support this clone. Analysis of PBMCs was direct, with no culture step. Deletions cut 1 base from V and 1 base from J, with 13 bases between. This CDR3 comprises 16 residues. The germline V gene has CDR1 LNHNV and CDR2 YYDKDF (reference sequence). The source of this sequence is a person aged 40-85 years with oral cavity squamous cell carcinoma. The rearrangement uses TRBV15 and TRBJ2-5, with D perhaps assigned TRBD1 or TRBD2 (5 bases each). The starting material was PBMCs, obtained before nivolumab (anti-PD-1) treatment. The CDR3 DNA reads as TGTGCCACCAGCAGAGGTGGTGAGGGGACCCAAGAGACCCAGTACTTC. Translation: CATSRGGEGTQETQYF.